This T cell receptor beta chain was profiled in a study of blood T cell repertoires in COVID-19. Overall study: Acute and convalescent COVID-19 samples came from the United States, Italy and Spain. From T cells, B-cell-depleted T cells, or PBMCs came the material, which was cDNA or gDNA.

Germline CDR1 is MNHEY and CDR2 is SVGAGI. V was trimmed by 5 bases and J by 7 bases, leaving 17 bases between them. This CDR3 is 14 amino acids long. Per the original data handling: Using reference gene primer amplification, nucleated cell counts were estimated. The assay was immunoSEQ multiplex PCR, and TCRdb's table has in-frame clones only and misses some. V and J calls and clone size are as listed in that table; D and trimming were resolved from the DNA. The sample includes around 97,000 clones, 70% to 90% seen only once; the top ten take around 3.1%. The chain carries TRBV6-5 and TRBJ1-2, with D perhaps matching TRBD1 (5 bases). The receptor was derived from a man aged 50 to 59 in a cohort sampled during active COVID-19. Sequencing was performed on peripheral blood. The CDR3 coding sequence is TGTGCCAGCAGTCTCCCGACCAGGGAGGGTGGCTACACCTTC. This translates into CASSLPTREGGYTF.